This entry concerns a single T cell receptor (beta chain). This sample was taken from a study of blood T cells in healthy people across ages. It was with a sample-barcoded 5' primer and a J-beta primer mix that a second PCR of roughly 7 to 12 cycles was run. One entry per CDR3 protein, called by TCRdb with MiXCR from the 5' RACE reads. The sample has over a million distinct CDR3 sequences; 42% are singletons. V gave up 8 bases and J gave up 8 bases, with 14 bases separating them. The V gene's germline CDR1 is MNHEY and CDR2 SMNVEV (reference sequence). The CDR3 is made up of 12 amino acids. The sequenced sample consisted of blood. The rearrangement joins TRBV27 to TRBJ2-3; D may match TRBD1 or TRBD2 (5 bases each). The receptor was derived from a woman aged 18-30 years in good health. The CDR3 protein is CASRAWDRTQYF. Written as DNA, the CDR3 is TGTGCCAGCCGGGCCTGGGACCGTACGCAGTATTTT.